This is a list of T cell receptor beta chains from one sample in a study of CD8+ T cells in alopecia areata. The method was immunoSEQ multiplex PCR; TCRdb's version includes in-frame clones alone and lacks a portion of them. Among approximately 180,000 clones listed, roughly 60% were seen once. The material sequenced was CD4+ T cells sorted from blood, taken at week 24, from a patient treated with tofacitinib. The receptor source for this set is a human donor with alopecia areata. CDR3s leave out the opening cysteine and the closing phenylalanine or tryptophan.

j_call: TRBJ1-2; v_call: TRBV9; cdr3_aa: ASSGGHGYT
j_call: TRBJ2-1; v_call: TRBV5-1; cdr3_aa: ASSPGTGIRDNEQF
j_call: TRBJ2-3; v_call: TRBV5-1; cdr3_aa: ASSQLDRGDTQY
j_call: TRBJ1-1; v_call: TRBV5-1; cdr3_aa: ASRRGTGGTEAF
j_call: TRBJ1-2; v_call: TRBV14; cdr3_aa: ASSQAGSGQAGVGYT
j_call: TRBJ2-3; v_call: TRBV5-1; cdr3_aa: ASSDRGALDTQY
j_call: TRBJ2-7; v_call: TRBV7-2; cdr3_aa: ASSISGTGSSYEQY
j_call: TRBJ2-2; v_call: TRBV6-5; cdr3_aa: AARHRGKAGELF
j_call: TRBJ1-1; v_call: TRBV29-1; cdr3_aa: SVGQGNTEAF
j_call: TRBJ2-3; v_call: TRBV29-1; cdr3_aa: SVGGPTDTQY
j_call: TRBJ2-3; v_call: TRBV5-8; cdr3_aa: ASSLEQAGTDTQY
j_call: TRBJ2-3; v_call: TRBV30; cdr3_aa: AWSKGETSGRDTQY
j_call: TRBJ2-7; v_call: TRBV29-1; cdr3_aa: SVVPTGSSYEQY
j_call: TRBJ1-1; v_call: TRBV27; cdr3_aa: ASTAGGWGEAF
j_call: TRBJ1-2; v_call: TRBV29-1; cdr3_aa: SVGGQYGYT
j_call: TRBJ2-1; v_call: TRBV4-3; cdr3_aa: ASSQGLDSYNEQF
j_call: TRBJ1-2; v_call: TRBV29-1; cdr3_aa: SVVDREGYGYT
j_call: TRBJ2-1; v_call: TRBV29-1; cdr3_aa: SVDPEQF
j_call: TRBJ1-2; v_call: TRBV30; cdr3_aa: AWSQMGYDGYT
j_call: TRBJ2-1; v_call: TRBV4-3; cdr3_aa: ASSQDSHPDSYNEQF
j_call: TRBJ1-6; v_call: TRBV7-9; cdr3_aa: ASSLQGVHSPLH
j_call: TRBJ2-7; v_call: TRBV11-2; cdr3_aa: ASRAAYEQY